This T cell receptor (beta chain) was sequenced in a study of T cells in Graves' hyperthyroidism and ophthalmopathy. RNA transcripts served as the template for amplifying TCR beta CDR3 regions. The primer set for the first-round RT-PCR of the TCR CDR3 was HTBI. TCRdb used MiXCR to reprocess the multiplex PCR reads, holding one entry per CDR3 protein. The sample has approximately 200,000 distinct CDR3 sequences, around 19% seen once. Per germline, CDR1 KGHSH and CDR2 LQKENI. V was shortened by 2 bases and J by 1 base, with 15 bases between the two germline ends. The CDR3 has 16 residues. At least ten counts were recorded for this clonotype.

The clonotype was recovered from a man aged 35-49 years with Graves' hyperthyroidism. This sequence joins TRBV18 and TRBJ2-7; no clear D. Sequenced input: blood. The CDR3, as DNA: TGTGCCAGCTCACCATTAATCGCGGAAGGGTCCTACGAGCAGTACTTC. Its protein product is CASSPLIAEGSYEQYF. The full variable domain, completed using reference TRBV18 and TRBJ2-7, is NAGVMQNPRHLVRRRGQEARLRCSPMKGHSHVYWYRQLPEEGLKFMVYLQKENIIDESGMPKERFSAEFPKEGPSILRIQQVVRGDSAAYFCASSPLIAEGSYEQYFGPGTRLTVT.